This is a list of T cell receptor beta chains from one sample in a study of blood T cell repertoires in COVID-19. Data came from immunoSEQ multiplex PCR; TCRdb stores just in-frame clones and leaves some out. In the table there are some 100,000 clones, over 75% of which are singletons. Sequences were obtained from peripheral blood. These receptors came from a man aged 25-45 years in a cohort sampled during active COVID-19. Both conserved end residues are part of each CDR3. D genes are given only for firm matches. Not all rows give a size; the values are once, few, many and, for expanded clones, a class.

>TRBV6-2/TRBV6-3|TRBD2|.|TRBJ2-7
CASSSPSGGGINEQYF
TGTGCCAGCAGTTCCCCCAGCGGGGGGGGCATCAACGAGCAGTACTTC
>TRBV18|.|.|TRBJ1-1
CASSPSVSGAGGTEAFF
TGTGCCAGCTCACCGTCAGTTTCGGGGGCGGGGGGCACTGAAGCTTTCTTT
>TRBV11-2|TRBD1|.|TRBJ1-1
CASSLALGQGNTEAFF
TGTGCCAGCAGCTTAGCCCTTGGACAGGGGAACACTGAAGCTTTCTTT
>TRBV2|.|.|TRBJ2-2
CASRDIKTGTAGELFF
TGTGCCAGCAGGGACATAAAAACAGGGACCGCCGGGGAGCTGTTTTTT
>TRBV7-9|TRBD1|few|TRBJ1-5
CASSLGPSRTGSNQPQHF
TGTGCCAGCAGCTTAGGCCCCTCCCGGACAGGAAGCAATCAGCCCCAGCATTTT
>TRBV7-7|.|.|TRBJ2-7
CASSKRIQYF
TGTGCCAGCAGTAAGAGAATACAGTACTTC
>TRBV7-2|TRBD1|.|TRBJ1-6
CASSPAGGARGISPLHF
TGTGCCAGCAGCCCAGCCGGAGGGGCCAGGGGGATTTCACCCCTCCACTTT
>TRBV3-1/TRBV3-2|.|.|TRBJ1-6
CASSQGWTVSPLHF
TGTGCCAGCAGCCAAGGGTGGACAGTTTCACCCCTCCACTTT
>TRBV19|TRBD1|.|TRBJ1-2
CASSTGTGSSYGYTF
TGTGCCAGTAGTACCGGGACAGGGAGTTCCTATGGCTACACCTTC
>TRBV2|.|.|TRBJ2-4
CASSEAEENIQYF
TGTGCCAGCAGTGAGGCAGAAGAAAACATTCAGTACTTC
>TRBV28|.|.|TRBJ2-5
CASRGTGKQYF
TGTGCCAGCAGGGGCACAGGGAAGCAGTACTTC
>TRBV6-5|.|.|TRBJ1-1
CASSRTGRLTEAFF
TGTGCCAGCAGTCGAACAGGACGTCTCACTGAAGCTTTCTTT
>TRBV7-4|.|.|TRBJ1-5
CASSLVGGAIECNQPQHF
TGTGCCAGCAGCTTAGTCGGGGGGGCAATAGAATGCAATCAGCCCCAGCATTTT
>TRBV30|.|.|TRBJ2-1
CAWIKTFPGLGDEQFF
TGTGCCTGGATAAAGACGTTTCCGGGACTGGGGGATGAGCAGTTCTTC
>TRBV2|.|.|TRBJ1-5
CASSVLPGRNQPQHF
TGTGCCAGCAGCGTCCTTCCGGGGAGGAATCAGCCCCAGCATTTT
>TRBV6-2/TRBV6-3|.|.|TRBJ1-5
CASSYGGRSNQPQHF
TGTGCCAGCAGTTACGGGGGCAGAAGTAATCAGCCCCAGCATTTT
>TRBV19|.|.|TRBJ1-2
CASSIDGQFNYGYTF
TGTGCCAGTAGTATAGATGGACAGTTTAACTATGGCTACACCTTC
>TRBV7-2|TRBD2|once|TRBJ2-1
CASSLGGAVPEQFF
TGTGCCAGCAGCCTCGGGGGGGCGGTCCCTGAGCAGTTCTTC